This T cell receptor (beta chain) was profiled in a study of cytomegalovirus exposure and HLA in healthy donors. Study summary: The study placed over 65% of its 398 genotyped donors in the Caucasian-associated ancestry cluster.

Comment on this clone: Its target is not known.

Findings and caveats of the study: Reports showed the classifier diagnosing cytomegalovirus status with high specificity and sensitivity. From TCR beta sequences, most subjects' HLA-A and HLA-B alleles were reportedly predicted accurately. Later analysis reportedly placed an Asian-associated ancestry cluster below the roughly 680-donor mean in N-insertions.

V shed 5 bases and J 5 bases; nucleotides not matched to a gene: 5. From germline, CDR1 is SGHTA and CDR2 FQGNSA. This CDR3 is built from 13 residues. PCR primers comprised 60 Vbeta and 13 Jbeta primers. Libraries were prepared by immunoSEQ multiplex PCR; TCRdb keeps only in-frame clonotypes and omits some of them. The data show about 140,000 clones, around 73% seen once. The receptor was isolated from a female donor in good health and CMV-seronegative. The chain recombines TRBV7-2 with TRBJ1-1, with 7 bases aligning to TRBD1. Sequenced sample: PBMCs. As DNA, the CDR3 is TGTGCCAGCAGCCCAGGGGGAAGGACTGAAGCTTTCTTT. It specifies CASSPGGRTEAFF.